Shown below are 14 T cell receptor beta chains from a single sample sequenced in a study of cytomegalovirus exposure and HLA in healthy donors. It was with 60 Vbeta and 13 Jbeta primers that the PCR ran. Method: immunoSEQ multiplex PCR; TCRdb's copy keeps in-frame clones and lacks some. Of 70,000 to 80,000 clones in the sample, about four fifths were seen once. Sequenced: PBMCs. All receptors derive from a man in his late teens or twenties in good health and CMV-seronegative.

This chain links TRBV5-8 with TRBJ2-1; the match to TRBD1 covers 9 bases. This CDR3 comprises 17 residues. Germline V lookup: CDR1 SGHTS, CDR2 YDEGEE. With 9 bases clipped from V and 3 bases from J, the junction kept 16 bases outside the gene matches. The chain's CDR3 is CATVKGVGTGYYNEQFF. CDR3 coding DNA: TGTGCCACAGTGAAGGGGGTTGGGACAGGGTACTACAATGAGCAGTTCTTC.

This clone appeared a single time. This rearrangement joins TRBV27 to TRBJ2-5; TRBD2 is a possible D gene (6 bases). The V gene's germline CDR1 is MNHEY and CDR2 SMNVEV (reference sequence). This CDR3 region has 13 residues. Trimming pared 3 bases from V and 2 bases from J, leaving 7 bases between. As DNA, the CDR3 is TGTGCCAGCAGTTTCAGCGGGCAAGAGACCCAGTACTTC. Its protein product is CASSFSGQETQYF.

Worth noting for this clone: An end of the junction does not agree with germline; a read error may underlie this. This rearrangement joins TRBV19 to TRBJ1-2, with unresolved D. CDR1 and CDR2 from the germline V gene are LNHDA and SQIVND (reference sequence). The CDR3 consists of 18 residues. The CDR3, as DNA: TGTGCCACTAGTATGTCAAGCTCGCTTACCAACTCAAACTATGGCTACACCTTC. Encoded protein: CATSMSSSLTNSNYGYTF.

In its sample, this clone was seen once. The chain combines TRBV13 with TRBJ1-1; D uncertain. CDR1 is PRHDT and CDR2 is FYEKMQ in the germline V gene (reference sequence). This CDR3 spans 13 amino acids. With 10 bases removed from V and 1 base from J, the gap between germline ends came to 13 bases. The CDR3 here is CATSRRPNTEAFF. In DNA form, the CDR3 reads TGTGCCACTTCGAGGAGGCCGAACACTGAAGCTTTCTTT. The complete variable domain, with remaining parts taken from reference TRBV13 and TRBJ1-1, reads AAGVIQSPRHLIKEKRETATLKCYPIPRHDTVYWYQQGPGQDPQFLISFYEKMQSDKGSIPDRFSAQQFSDYHSELNMSSLELGDSALYFCATSRRPNTEAFFGQGTRLTVV.

This clone is a singleton in its sample. This CDR3 is CASTTGGGRGYEQFF. The CDR3 nucleotides read TGTGCCAGCACCACTGGCGGGGGGCGCGGTTATGAGCAGTTCTTC. The V and J genes are TRBV2 and TRBJ2-1; the match to TRBD2 covers 8 bases. Germline values: CDR1 SNHLY, CDR2 FYNNEI. The V and J ends lost 7 bases and 8 bases, in that order; junction bases with no gene match: 13. CDR3 length equals 15 residues.

The chain joins TRBV25-1 to TRBJ1-1; a possible D gene is TRBD1 (5 bases). Trimming removed 5 bases from V and 1 base from J, with 8 bases in between. Germline CDR1 reads MGHDK; CDR2 reads SYGVNS. The CDR3 loop spans 13 amino acids. CDR3 in amino acids: CASSNTGNTEAFF. DNA of the CDR3: TGTGCCAGCAGTAATACAGGGAACACTGAAGCTTTCTTT. Full variable domain (outside the CDR3, taken from reference TRBV25-1 and TRBJ1-1): EADIYQTPRYLVIGTGKKITLECSQTMGHDKMYWYQQDPGMELHLIHYSYGVNSTEKGDLSSESTVSRIRTEHFPLTLESARPSHTSQYLCASSNTGNTEAFFGQGTRLTVV.

The gene calls are TRBV6-1 and TRBJ1-2; 9 bases match TRBD1. The CDR3 contains 16 residues. V lost 3 bases to trimming and J lost 1 base; unmatched junction nucleotides: 6. The germline CDR1 and CDR2 sequences are MNHNS and SASEGT. The CDR3 DNA follows: TGTGCCAGCAGTGATGCCCTGACAGGGGGTAACTATGGCTACACCTTC. This gives the protein CASSDALTGGNYGYTF.

This clone has a single count. This chain uses TRBV9 with TRBJ2-7; D uncertain. The germline V and J ends were trimmed by 0 bases and 2 bases, with 12 bases remaining between them. Germline assignment: CDR1 SGDLS and CDR2 YYNGEE. The CDR3 length is 15 residues. CDR3 sequence reads: CASSVASDGAYEQYF. The CDR3 DNA follows: TGTGCCAGCAGCGTAGCTAGTGACGGCGCCTACGAGCAGTACTTC. Complete variable domain (other parts from reference TRBV9 and TRBJ2-7): DSGVTQTPKHLITATGQRVTLRCSPRSGDLSVYWYQQSLDQGLQFLIQYYNGEERAKGNILERFSAQQFPDLHSELNLSSLELGDSALYFCASSVASDGAYEQYFGPGTRLTVT.

CDR3 sequence: CASSLTGQAGYTF. The DNA of the CDR3 is TGTGCCAGCAGCTTAACTGGACAGGCGGGCTACACCTTC. The chain combines TRBV7-3 with TRBJ1-2, with 7 bases lining up with TRBD1. Germline values: CDR1 SGHTA, CDR2 FQGTGA. This CDR3 region has 13 residues. V shed 0 bases and J 8 bases; nucleotides not matched to a gene: 3.

The genes are TRBV15 and TRBJ1-5, with D unresolved. CDR1 is LNHNV, CDR2 YYDKDF, per germline (reference sequence). V was pared by 3 bases and J by 7 bases, with 10 bases between. CDR3 size: 13 residues. The CDR3 reads CATSRVGEQPQHF. The CDR3 coding sequence is TGTGCCACCAGCAGGGTGGGAGAACAGCCCCAGCATTTT.

This clone came up once. V usage is TRBV5-6 and J usage is TRBJ2-2; D is perhaps TRBD1 (6 bases). In germline, CDR1 is SGHDT, CDR2 YYEEEE. V lost 7 bases, J lost 5 bases, and 21 bases lay in between. This CDR3 has 16 residues. As DNA, the CDR3 is TGTGCCAGCGAATGGGGGCAGGGCGTCGTGACCGGGGAGCTGTTTTTT. This sequence encodes CASEWGQGVVTGELFF.

The rearrangement links TRBV5-6 to TRBJ1-1; D remains unclear. The CDR3 runs to 13 residues. Germline CDR1 and CDR2: SGHDT and YYEEEE. V gave up 2 bases and J gave up 2 bases, with 7 bases separating them. The CDR3 loop is CASSFRSNTEAFF. CDR3 in DNA: TGTGCCAGCAGCTTCCGTAGCAACACTGAAGCTTTCTTT. The variable domain in full, with the rest retrieved from reference TRBV5-6 and TRBJ1-1, is DAGVTQSPTHLIKTRGQQVTLRCSPKSGHDTVSWYQQALGQGPQFIFQYYEEEERQRGNFPDRFSGHQFPNYSSELNVNALLLGDSALYLCASSFRSNTEAFFGQGTRLTVV.

V gene TRBV7-8 combines with J gene TRBJ2-7; D may be TRBD2 (5 bases). The V end was cut by 0 bases, the J end by 3 bases, with 21 bases between. The CDR3 contains 18 residues. Germline V gene lookup returns CDR1 SGHVS and CDR2 FQNEAQ. CDR3 bases: TGTGCCAGCAGCTTAGCGCTCGGCGGGTTGAAGGAGATCTACGAGCAGTACTTC. Amino acids: CASSLALGGLKEIYEQYF.

This clone is a singleton in its sample. The junction and the germline gene differ at one end; a read error may be behind it. This rearrangement joins TRBV7-9 to TRBJ1-2; perhaps TRBD1 as D (5 bases). Germline V gene sequence: CDR1 SEHNR, CDR2 FQNEAQ (reference sequence). The CDR3 is 16 residues long. CDR3 amino acids: CSSSFTRAHPSYGYTF. The CDR3 DNA reads TGTTCCAGCAGCTTTACCAGGGCTCACCCTTCCTATGGCTACACCTTC.